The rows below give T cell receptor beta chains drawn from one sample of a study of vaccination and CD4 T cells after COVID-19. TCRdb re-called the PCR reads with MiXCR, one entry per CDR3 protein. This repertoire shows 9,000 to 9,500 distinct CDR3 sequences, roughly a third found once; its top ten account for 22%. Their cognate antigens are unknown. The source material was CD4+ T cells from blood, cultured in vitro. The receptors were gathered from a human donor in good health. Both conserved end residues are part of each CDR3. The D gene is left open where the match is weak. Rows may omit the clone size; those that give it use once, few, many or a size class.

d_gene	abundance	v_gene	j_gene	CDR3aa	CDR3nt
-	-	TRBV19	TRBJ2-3	CASSRSGYTDTQYF	TGTGCCAGTAGTCGCAGCGGATACACAGATACGCAGTATTTT
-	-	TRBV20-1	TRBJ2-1	CSPRGDEQFF	TGCAGCCCCCGGGGAGATGAGCAGTTCTTC
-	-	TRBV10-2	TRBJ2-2	CASRVGTGELFF	TGCGCCAGCAGGGTAGGGACCGGGGAGCTGTTTTTT
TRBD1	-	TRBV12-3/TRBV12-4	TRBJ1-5	CASSFQGAGQPQHF	TGTGCCAGCAGTTTTCAGGGGGCTGGCCAGCCCCAGCATTTT
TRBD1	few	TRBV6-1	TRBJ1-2	CASSHRGNDGYTF	TGTGCCAGCAGCCACAGGGGTAACGACGGCTACACCTTC
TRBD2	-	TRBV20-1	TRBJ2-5	CSARLAGETQYF	TGCAGTGCTAGACTAGCGGGAGAGACCCAGTACTTC
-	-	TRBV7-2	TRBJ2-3	CASSLEPASTDTQYF	TGTGCCAGCAGCTTAGAGCCGGCGAGCACAGATACGCAGTATTTT
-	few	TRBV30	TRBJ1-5	CAWSGGSNQPQHF	TGTGCCTGGAGTGGAGGTAGCAATCAGCCCCAGCATTTT
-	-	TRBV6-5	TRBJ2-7	CASSSTGSYEQYF	TGTGCCAGCAGTTCCACAGGGAGCTACGAGCAGTACTTC
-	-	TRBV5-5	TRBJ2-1	CASSLASGRTYNEQFF	TGTGCCAGCAGCTTGGCCTCTGGGAGGACCTACAATGAGCAGTTCTTC
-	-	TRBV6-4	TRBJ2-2	CASSEMGYGELFF	TGTGCCAGCAGTGAAATGGGGTACGGGGAGCTGTTTTTT
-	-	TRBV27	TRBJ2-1	CASSPTGTSLAYNEQFF	TGTGCCAGCAGTCCAACAGGGACTTCCCTAGCCTACAATGAGCAGTTCTTC
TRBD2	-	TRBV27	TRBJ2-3	CASSILAGRADTQYF	TGTGCCAGCAGTATACTAGCGGGGCGGGCGGATACGCAGTATTTT
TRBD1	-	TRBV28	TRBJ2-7	CASSNQVGGQGTYEQYF	TGTGCCAGCAGTAATCAGGTTGGGGGACAGGGGACCTACGAGCAGTACTTC
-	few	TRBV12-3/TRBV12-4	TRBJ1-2	CASSSRRRSNYGYTF	TGTGCCAGCAGTTCCAGACGGAGGTCAAACTATGGCTACACCTTC
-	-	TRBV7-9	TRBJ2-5	CASIQRDQETQYF	TGTGCCAGCATACAACGGGACCAAGAGACCCAGTACTTC
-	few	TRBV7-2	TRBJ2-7	CASSLQPRASSYEQYF	TGTGCCAGCAGCTTACAACCGCGAGCCTCATCCTACGAGCAGTACTTC
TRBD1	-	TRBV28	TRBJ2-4	CASSPQGIQYF	TGTGCCAGCAGTCCACAGGGGATTCAGTACTTC
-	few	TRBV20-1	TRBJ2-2	CSARNRVGAGELFF	TGCAGTGCTAGAAATCGGGTGGGAGCCGGGGAGCTGTTTTTT
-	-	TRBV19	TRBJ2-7	CASSYMRTSEQYF	TGTGCCAGTAGTTATATGAGGACCTCCGAGCAGTACTTC
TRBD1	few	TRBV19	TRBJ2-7	CASSIPAGQGTGEQYF	TGTGCCAGTAGTATACCGGCGGGACAGGGAACCGGCGAGCAGTACTTC
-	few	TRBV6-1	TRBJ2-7	CASSKQVSYEQYF	TGTGCCAGCAGTAAACAGGTCTCCTACGAGCAGTACTTC
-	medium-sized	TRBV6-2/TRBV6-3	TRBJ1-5	CASSYRGSGQPQHF	TGTGCCAGCAGTTACAGGGGGAGCGGGCAGCCCCAGCATTTT
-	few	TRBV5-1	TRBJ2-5	CASSASGLETQYF	TGCGCCAGCAGCGCCTCGGGACTGGAGACCCAGTACTTC
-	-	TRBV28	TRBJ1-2	CASSPPANYGYTF	TGTGCCAGCAGTCCACCGGCTAACTATGGCTACACCTTC
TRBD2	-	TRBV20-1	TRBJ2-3	CSARVRGRYDTQYF	TGCAGTGCTAGAGTCCGCGGGAGGTATGATACGCAGTATTTT
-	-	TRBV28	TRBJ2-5	CASRAPGGGTETQYF	TGTGCCAGCAGGGCTCCGGGGGGCGGGACCGAGACCCAGTACTTC
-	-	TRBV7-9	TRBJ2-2	CASSRGPAGSGELFF	TGTGCCAGCAGCCGGGGGCCAGCCGGGTCCGGGGAGCTGTTTTTT
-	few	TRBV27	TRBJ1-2	CASSSSGARWIYGYTF	TGTGCCAGCAGTAGCTCGGGGGCGCGGTGGATTTATGGCTACACCTTC
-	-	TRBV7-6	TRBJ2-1	CASSSTTFTGTGVGNEQFF	TGTGCCAGCAGCTCCACAACGTTTACCGGGACTGGAGTAGGCAATGAGCAGTTCTTC
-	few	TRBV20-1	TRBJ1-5	CSAPPMREGVRLENQPQHF	TGCAGTGCCCCCCCGATGCGCGAGGGTGTGAGGTTGGAAAATCAGCCCCAGCATTTT
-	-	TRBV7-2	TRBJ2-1	CASRSTGPQYNEQFF	TGTGCCAGCAGGTCGACCGGGCCCCAATACAATGAGCAGTTCTTC
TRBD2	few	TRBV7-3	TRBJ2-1	CASSPGTRHFDEQFF	TGTGCCAGCAGCCCCGGGACTAGACATTTCGATGAGCAGTTCTTC
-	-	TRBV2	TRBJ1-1	CASSYGTEAFF	TGTGCCAGCAGTTACGGTACTGAAGCTTTCTTT
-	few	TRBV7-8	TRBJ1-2	CASSSAGERGGGYTF	TGTGCCAGCAGCTCCGCAGGGGAGCGCGGCGGTGGCTACACCTTC
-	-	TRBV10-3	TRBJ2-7	CAIMGGISYEQYF	TGTGCCATCATGGGGGGCATCTCCTACGAGCAGTACTTC
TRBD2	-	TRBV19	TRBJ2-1	CASRIGLAVYNEQFF	TGTGCCAGTAGAATCGGACTAGCGGTCTACAATGAGCAGTTCTTC
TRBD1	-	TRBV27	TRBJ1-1	CASSPTATRGDTEAFF	TGTGCCAGCAGCCCGACAGCGACCAGGGGGGACACTGAAGCTTTCTTT